Listed here are 15 T cell receptor beta chains from one sample, sequenced in a study of T cell responses to AZD1222 COVID-19 vaccine. Sequenced by immunoSEQ multiplex PCR; TCRdb stores in-frame clones only, minus some. Of 100,000 or so clones in the sample, 90% were seen once. This specimen was peripheral blood, taken on day 0 of AZD1222 vaccination. These TCRs come from an adult in good health.

The chain recombines TRBV7-9 with TRBJ2-5; no clear D. The V gene lost 6 bases and the J gene lost 4 bases, with 12 bases spanning the gap. This CDR3 has 13 amino acids. Per the germline V gene, CDR1 is SEHNR and CDR2 is FQNEAQ (reference sequence). CDR3 coding DNA: TGTGCCAGCAGACGGCCCGGTGGAGAGACCCAGTACTTC. Translating gives CASRRPGGETQYF. The complete variable domain, with remaining parts taken from reference TRBV7-9 and TRBJ2-5, reads DTGVSQNPRHKITKRGQNVTFRCDPISEHNRLYWYRQTLGQGPEFLTYFQNEAQLEKSRLLSDRFSAERPKGSFSTLEIQRTEQGDSAMYLCASRRPGGETQYFGPGTRLLVL.

The genes are TRBV5-4 and TRBJ2-2, with D unclear. With 4 bases removed from V and 1 base from J, the gap between germline ends came to 8 bases. CDR3 length: 14 residues. The V gene's germline CDR1 is SGHNT and CDR2 YYREEE (reference sequence). DNA of the CDR3: TGTGCCAGCAGCCCGGACGGGAACACCGGGGAGCTGTTTTTT. It translates to CASSPDGNTGELFF.

The rearrangement joins TRBV27 to TRBJ2-1; tentatively, D is TRBD1 (5 bases). Trimming pared 0 bases from V and 9 bases from J, leaving 15 bases between. CDR1 and CDR2 from the germline V gene are MNHEY and SMNVEV (reference sequence). This CDR3 region has 15 residues. The CDR3 spells CASSLSSLGQGEQFF. The CDR3 nucleotides read TGTGCCAGCAGTTTATCTAGCTTGGGTCAGGGTGAGCAGTTCTTC.

This clone was observed once. This chain connects TRBV18 to TRBJ2-1; 9 nucleotides match TRBD2. This CDR3 has 14 amino acids. The V gene's germline CDR1 is KGHSH and CDR2 LQKENI. Losses at the gene ends were 4 bases for V and 4 bases for J; bases not matched to a gene: 2. CDR3 sequence reads: CASSLAGEYNEQFF. CDR3 coding DNA: TGTGCCAGCTCACTAGCGGGGGAGTACAATGAGCAGTTCTTC.

The chain joins TRBV12-5 to TRBJ2-1; 12 bases are a match to TRBD2. This CDR3 spans 18 amino acids. Germline V lookup: CDR1 LGHNT, CDR2 FRNRAP. After removal of 0 bases from V and 7 bases from J, the junction contained 10 bases not matched to a gene. CDR3 in amino acids: CASGLVRPRLAGGNEQFF. The CDR3 region has the DNA TGTGCTAGTGGTTTGGTACGTCCTCGGCTAGCGGGGGGGAATGAGCAGTTCTTC.

The chain employs TRBV9 and TRBJ2-2, with D hard to call. This CDR3 comprises 14 residues. The germline V gene encodes CDR1 SGDLS and CDR2 YYNGEE. V was shortened by 4 bases and J by 5 bases, with 12 bases between the two germline ends. CDR3 nucleotide sequence: TGTGCCAGCAGCAGCCGCCTGGGGACCGGGGAGCTGTTTTTT. It is translated as CASSSRLGTGELFF.

V and J are TRBV2 and TRBJ1-3; D is unresolved. Deletions cut 6 bases from V and 2 bases from J, with 2 bases between. Per the germline V gene, CDR1 is SNHLY and CDR2 is FYNNEI. The CDR3 is 11 amino acids. CDR3 in DNA: TGTGCCAGCAGGGCTGGAAACACCATATATTTT. Translation gives CASRAGNTIYF.

The V gene is TRBV5-5, the J gene TRBJ2-3; 7 nucleotides match TRBD1. Per germline, CDR1 SGHKS and CDR2 YYEKEE (reference sequence). The trim removed 4 bases at V and 6 bases at J, leaving 8 bases unmatched. The CDR3 consists of 14 residues. Written as DNA, the CDR3 is TGTGCCAGCAGCCCGGACAGGTTCGCGGATACGCAGTATTTT. Translation gives CASSPDRFADTQYF.

V usage is TRBV16 and J usage is TRBJ1-3; D unresolved. This CDR3 region has 13 residues. Germline V lookup: CDR1 KGHSY, CDR2 FQNENV. V was shortened by 4 bases and J by 2 bases, with 6 bases between the two germline ends. CDR3 sequence: CASSPPTGNTIYF. The CDR3 DNA reads as TGTGCCAGCAGCCCGCCGACTGGAAACACCATATATTTT. Filled out from reference TRBV16 and TRBJ1-3, the complete variable domain reads GEEVAQTPKHLVRGEGQKAKLYCAPIKGHSYVFWYQQVLKNEFKFLISFQNENVFDETGMPKERFSAKCLPNSPCSLEIQATKLEDSAVYFCASSPPTGNTIYFGEGSWLTVV.

The J gene is TRBJ1-1, the V gene TRBV6-6, with no clear D. The CDR3 consists of 16 residues. The germline gives CDR1 MNHNY, CDR2 SVGAGI (reference sequence). Trimming took off 5 bases at V and 0 bases at J, with 16 bases between the two ends. The CDR3 DNA is TGTGCCAGCAGTCCTCGGAACGGCCCCATGAACACTGAAGCTTTCTTT. It yields the protein CASSPRNGPMNTEAFF.

The CDR3 region has the DNA TGTGCCAGCAGCCAAGATGTCGGGGGTACGCGGGACGAGCAGTACTTC. This translates into CASSQDVGGTRDEQYF. The genes are TRBV3-1 (or the pseudogene TRBV3-2) and TRBJ2-7, with D possibly being TRBD2 (6 bases). CDR1 and CDR2 from the germline V gene are LGHDT and YNNKEL (reference sequence). This CDR3 is built from 16 residues. V was clipped by 0 bases and J by 5 bases, with 17 bases between them.

The J gene is TRBJ2-6, the V gene TRBV30; D ambiguous. Germline V gives CDR1 GTSNPN, CDR2 SVGIG (reference sequence). The ends were cut back, 5 bases at V and 4 bases at J, with 9 bases in the middle. The CDR3 contains 13 residues. CDR3 loop: CAWQKSGANVLTF. Here the CDR3 DNA reads TGTGCCTGGCAGAAATCCGGGGCCAACGTCCTGACTTTC.

This clone occurred once. The rearrangement joins TRBV7-9 to TRBJ1-2, with D unclear. V lost 5 bases, J lost 4 bases, and 8 bases lay in between. Germline V gene lookup returns CDR1 SEHNR and CDR2 FQNEAQ (reference sequence). The CDR3 runs to 12 residues. For the CDR3, the DNA is TGTGCCAGCAGCCGGGTCTTCTATGGCTACACCTTC. This gives the protein CASSRVFYGYTF.

V and J are TRBV12-3 or TRBV12-4 and TRBJ1-5, with D hard to call. Trimming took off 7 bases at V and 5 bases at J, with 9 bases between the two ends. The CDR3 extends over 12 amino acids. The CDR3 protein is CASTDRYQPQHF. Here the CDR3 DNA reads TGTGCCAGCACCGATCGGTATCAGCCCCAGCATTTT.

V gene TRBV7-9 combines with J gene TRBJ2-1; 9 positions match TRBD2. With V trimmed by 5 bases and J by 2 bases, 4 bases remained unmatched. There are 15 residues in the CDR3. From germline, CDR1 is SEHNR and CDR2 FQNEAQ (reference sequence). The CDR3 DNA reads as TGTGCCAGCAGCCCCGAGCGGGGGGCCTACAATGAGCAGTTCTTC. It translates to CASSPERGAYNEQFF.